This TCR beta chain was recovered during a study of tissue T cells after allogeneic stem cell transplantation (dated by TCRdb to between 2021 and 2022). Concerning the study at large: For tissues with multiple samples, a pathologist reviewed H&E sections and gave sequencing priority to samples with histologically apparent lymphocytes. Using research autopsies of patients with and without GVHD, plus mouse models of GVHD, the study profiled TCR beta repertoires across many tissues. The human part of the study was a prospective observational study with no blinding and no randomization. Broader findings and caveats from the paper: Not many T cell clones showed up in more than one patient, yet clustering based on motifs uncovered repertoire signatures that were shared across patients in a tissue-specific way. In both patients and mice, T cells from blood and spleen picked up only a limited part of the TCR repertoire that was detected in tissues. Within patients, how anatomically similar the tissues were was a key factor in shaping TCR repertoire composition, regardless of disease or transplant status. Which tissue TCRs were alloreactive or antigen-specific was not determined in the study, and some clones might have been persisting host cells. No blood samples were available from the non-GVHD comparator patients. A small and clinically heterogeneous patient cohort was studied, and sampling depth was acknowledged as a limitation.

On this clone itself: Its cognate antigen has yet to be identified. Qualities for individual bases were not recorded, and no much larger clone is one base off.

This specimen's time point label, interpreted: human tissue collected at research (rapid) autopsy. Three non-HCT comparator patients who had other cancers, at least five GI tract samples, and no known GI disease at death were chosen retrospectively. Autopsy tissues, which were obtained after a median post-mortem interval of about ten hours, included GI sites from esophagus to rectum, liver, skin and lymphoid organs including spleen. Each autopsy specimen was bisected, with one portion flash-frozen in liquid nitrogen and the remainder formalin-fixed, and the outer muscle layers of GI specimens were removed. Genomic DNA was extracted from frozen tissues using the Mag-Bind Blood & Tissue DNA HDQ 96 Kit on a Chemagic 360 or the DNeasy Blood & Tissue Kit. Because of concern about red blood cell contamination, extracted DNA was further purified using the Genomic DNA Clean & Concentrator-25 kit. The CDR3 spans 16 residues, from the cysteine through the phenylalanine. Just CDR3 DNA is preserved here, 48 bases in frame from base 1. CDR1 and CDR2, looked up from the germline V gene (reference sequence), are LNHDA and SQIVND. V and J are trimmed by 5 bases and 6 bases, and the gene matches miss 11 bases of the junction.

The method behind the library was the immunoSEQ multiplex PCR assay. TCRbeta CDR3 sequencing was done by Adaptive Biotechnologies at survey depth, reporting CDR3 sequences, V/J genes, productive frequency and template counts. TCR beta CDR3 regions were amplified from genomic DNA instead of RNA. The original pipeline was this. Jensen-Shannon divergence served to quantify pairwise repertoire overlap between tissues, with 0 meaning identical and 1 meaning complete divergence. Based on pairwise JSD values, tissues were grouped by single-linkage agglomerative hierarchical clustering, and the results were shown as dendrograms. GLIPH2 was run on all patient samples with simulation_depth 1000, kmer_min_depth 3, cdr3_length_cutoff 8, keeping groups with more than two unique CDR3s. A standardized tissue-overlap score was calculated by extrapolating Jaccard GLIPH-group overlap across patients to a standard repertoire size of 1000 clones. To look at how diversity was associated with clinical or experimental variables, linear mixed-effect models were used, with tissue treated as a fixed effect and individual treated as a random effect. As stored in TCRdb, this immuneACCESS dataset retains in-frame rearrangements with V and J assigned. A fraction of the clones does not appear; measured against another copy, unresolved V genes explain less than half of the discrepancy, and the remainder lacks a known reason. The D gene and trimming were derived from the DNA, and the V and J assignments and clone size from that table. The sample table contains fewer than 6,500 clones; only one count was recorded for approximately 70% of them. The biggest ten clones account for roughly 24% of the sample.

This sequence originates from a woman between 18 and 50 years old with breast cancer. The starting material was tissue from the stomach, obtained at autopsy. The sequence is built from TRBV19 and TRBJ2-7, and 12 junctional nucleotides match TRBD2. The DNA is as follows: TGTGCCAGTAGTTACCGGACTAGCGGGGAGGGTCTCGAGCAGTACTTC. This encodes CASSYRTSGEGLEQYF.